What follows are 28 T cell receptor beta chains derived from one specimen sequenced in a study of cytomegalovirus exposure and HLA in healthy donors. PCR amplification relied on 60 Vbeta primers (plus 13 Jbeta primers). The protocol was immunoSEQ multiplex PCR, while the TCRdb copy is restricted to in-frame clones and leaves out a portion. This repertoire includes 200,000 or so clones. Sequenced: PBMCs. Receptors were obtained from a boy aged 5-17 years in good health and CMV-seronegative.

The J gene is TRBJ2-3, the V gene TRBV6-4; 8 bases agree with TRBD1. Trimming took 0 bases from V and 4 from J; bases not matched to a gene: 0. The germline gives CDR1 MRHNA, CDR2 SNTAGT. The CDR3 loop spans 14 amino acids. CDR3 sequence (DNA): TGTGCCAGCAGTGACTCGACAGGGGCAGATACGCAGTATTTT. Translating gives CASSDSTGADTQYF.

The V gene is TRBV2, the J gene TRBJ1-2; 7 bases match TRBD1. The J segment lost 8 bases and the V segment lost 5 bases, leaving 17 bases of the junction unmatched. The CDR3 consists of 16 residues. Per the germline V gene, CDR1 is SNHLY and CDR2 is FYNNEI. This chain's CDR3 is CASSSGTDLLALGYTF. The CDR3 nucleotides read TGTGCCAGCAGTTCCGGGACAGACCTATTGGCGCTGGGCTACACCTTC.

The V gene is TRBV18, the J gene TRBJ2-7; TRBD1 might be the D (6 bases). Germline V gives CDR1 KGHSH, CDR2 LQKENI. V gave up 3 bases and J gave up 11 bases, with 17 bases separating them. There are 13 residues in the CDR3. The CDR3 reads CASSPLDSADKYF. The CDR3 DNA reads TGTGCCAGCTCACCCCTGGACAGCGCTGACAAGTACTTC.

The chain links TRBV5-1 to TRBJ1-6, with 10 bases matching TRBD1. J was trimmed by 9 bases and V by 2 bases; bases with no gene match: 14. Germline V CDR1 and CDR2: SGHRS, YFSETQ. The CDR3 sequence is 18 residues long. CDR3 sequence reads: CASSLRGSRDRGGSPLHF. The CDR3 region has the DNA TGCGCCAGCAGCTTACGAGGCTCCAGGGACAGGGGAGGTTCACCCCTCCACTTT.

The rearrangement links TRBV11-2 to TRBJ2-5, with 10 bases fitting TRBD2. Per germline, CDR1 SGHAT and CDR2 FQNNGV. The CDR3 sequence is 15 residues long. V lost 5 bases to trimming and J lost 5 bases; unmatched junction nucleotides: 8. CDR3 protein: CASSPSSGGWETQYF. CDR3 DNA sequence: TGTGCCAGCAGCCCATCTAGCGGGGGTTGGGAGACCCAGTACTTC.

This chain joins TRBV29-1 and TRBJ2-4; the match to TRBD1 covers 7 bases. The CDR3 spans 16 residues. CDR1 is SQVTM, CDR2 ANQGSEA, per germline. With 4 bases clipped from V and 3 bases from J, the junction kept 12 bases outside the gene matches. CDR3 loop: CSVGGLGQSGKNIQYF. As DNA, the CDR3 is TGCAGCGTTGGAGGATTGGGACAGTCGGGCAAAAACATTCAGTACTTC.

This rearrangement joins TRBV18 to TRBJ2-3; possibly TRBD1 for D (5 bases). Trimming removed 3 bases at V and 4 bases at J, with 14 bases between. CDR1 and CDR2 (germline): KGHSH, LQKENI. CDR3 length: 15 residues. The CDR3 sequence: CASSPIPGNPDTQYF. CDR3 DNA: TGTGCCAGCTCACCGATCCCAGGGAACCCAGATACGCAGTATTTT.

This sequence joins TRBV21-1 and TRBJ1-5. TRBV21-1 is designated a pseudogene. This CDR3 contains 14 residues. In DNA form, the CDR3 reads TGTGCCAGCAGGGGAGCTTGGGGCAATCAGCCCCAGCATTTT. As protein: CASRGAWGNQPQHF.

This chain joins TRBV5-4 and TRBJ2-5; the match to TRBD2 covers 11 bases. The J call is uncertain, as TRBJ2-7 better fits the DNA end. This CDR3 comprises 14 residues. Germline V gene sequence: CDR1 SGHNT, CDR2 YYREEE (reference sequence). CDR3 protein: CASSLSGGEYEQYF. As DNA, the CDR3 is TGTGCCAGCAGCCTTAGCGGGGGGGAATACGAGCAGTACTTC.

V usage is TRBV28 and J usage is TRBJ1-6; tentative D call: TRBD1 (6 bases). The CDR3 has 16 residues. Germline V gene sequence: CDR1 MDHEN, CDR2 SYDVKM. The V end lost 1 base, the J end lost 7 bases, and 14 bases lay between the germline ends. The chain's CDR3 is CASSLSKWTANSPLHF. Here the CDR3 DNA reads TGTGCCAGCAGTTTATCCAAGTGGACAGCGAATTCACCCCTCCACTTT.

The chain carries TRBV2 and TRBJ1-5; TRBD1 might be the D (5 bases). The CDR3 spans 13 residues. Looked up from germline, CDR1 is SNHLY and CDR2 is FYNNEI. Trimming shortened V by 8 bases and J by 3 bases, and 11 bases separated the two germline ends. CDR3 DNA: TGTGCCAGCTGGGGGGGGATCAATCAGCCCCAGCATTTT. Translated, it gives CASWGGINQPQHF.

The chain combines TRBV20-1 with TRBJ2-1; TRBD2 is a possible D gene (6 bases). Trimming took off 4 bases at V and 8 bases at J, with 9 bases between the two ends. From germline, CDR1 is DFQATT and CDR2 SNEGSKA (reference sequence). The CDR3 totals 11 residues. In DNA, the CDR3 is TGCAGTGCTAACCAGCGGGATGAGCAGTTCTTC. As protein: CSANQRDEQFF.

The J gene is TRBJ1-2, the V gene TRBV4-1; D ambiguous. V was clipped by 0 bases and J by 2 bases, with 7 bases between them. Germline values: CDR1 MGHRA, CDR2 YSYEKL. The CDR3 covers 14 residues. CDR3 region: CASSQETGNYGYTF. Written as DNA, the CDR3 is TGCGCCAGCAGCCAAGAGACGGGGAACTATGGCTACACCTTC.

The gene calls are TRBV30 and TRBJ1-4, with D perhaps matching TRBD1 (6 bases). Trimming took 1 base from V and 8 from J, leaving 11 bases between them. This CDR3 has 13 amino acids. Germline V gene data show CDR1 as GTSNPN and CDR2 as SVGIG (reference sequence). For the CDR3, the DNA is TGTGCCTGGAGTGGACAGGTGGGGGAAAAACTGTTTTTT. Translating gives CAWSGQVGEKLFF.

The CDR3 DNA reads TGTGCCAGCAGCGTAGGCGAAAGCAATCAGCCCCAGCATTTT. Translating gives CASSVGESNQPQHF. V and J are TRBV9 and TRBJ1-5; D is unclear. Germline values: CDR1 SGDLS, CDR2 YYNGEE. The CDR3 contains 14 residues. The V end lost 0 bases, the J end lost 1 base, and 5 bases lay between the germline ends.

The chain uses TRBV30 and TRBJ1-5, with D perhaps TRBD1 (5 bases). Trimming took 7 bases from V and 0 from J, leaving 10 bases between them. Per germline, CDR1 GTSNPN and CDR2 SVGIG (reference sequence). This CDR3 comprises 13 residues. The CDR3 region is CALAGNSNQPQHF. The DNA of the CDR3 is TGTGCCTTAGCAGGGAATAGCAATCAGCCCCAGCATTTT.

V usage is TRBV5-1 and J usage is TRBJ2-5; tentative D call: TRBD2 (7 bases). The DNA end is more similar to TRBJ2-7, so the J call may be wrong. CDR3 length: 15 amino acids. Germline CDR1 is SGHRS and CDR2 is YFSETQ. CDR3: CASSLAAGAGYEQYF. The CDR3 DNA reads TGCGCCAGCAGCTTGGCCGCGGGGGCAGGGTACGAGCAGTACTTC.

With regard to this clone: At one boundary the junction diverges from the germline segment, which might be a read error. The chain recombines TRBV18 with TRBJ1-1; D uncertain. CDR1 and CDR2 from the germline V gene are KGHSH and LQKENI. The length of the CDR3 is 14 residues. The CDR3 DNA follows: TGTGCCAGCTCCCCACCCGGGGAGGGCACTGAAGCTTTCTTT. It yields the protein CASSPPGEGTEAFF.

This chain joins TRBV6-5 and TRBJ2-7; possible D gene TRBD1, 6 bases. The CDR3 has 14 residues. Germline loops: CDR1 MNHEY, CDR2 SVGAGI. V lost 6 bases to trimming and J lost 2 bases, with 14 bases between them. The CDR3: CASRETDRPYEQYF. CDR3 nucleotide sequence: TGTGCCAGCAGAGAGACGGACAGACCCTACGAGCAGTACTTC.

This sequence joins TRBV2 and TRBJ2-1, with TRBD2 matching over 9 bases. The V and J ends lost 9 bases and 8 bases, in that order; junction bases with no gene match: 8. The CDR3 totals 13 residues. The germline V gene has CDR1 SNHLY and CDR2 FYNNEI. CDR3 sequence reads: CARALVAGDEQFF. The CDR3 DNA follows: TGTGCCAGAGCCCTAGTAGCGGGGGATGAGCAGTTCTTC. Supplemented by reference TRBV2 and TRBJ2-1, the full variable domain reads EPEVTQTPSHQVTQMGQEVILRCVPISNHLYFYWYRQILGQKVEFLVSFYNNEISEKSEIFDDQFSVERPDGSNFTLKIRSTKLEDSAMYFCARALVAGDEQFFGPGTRLTVL.

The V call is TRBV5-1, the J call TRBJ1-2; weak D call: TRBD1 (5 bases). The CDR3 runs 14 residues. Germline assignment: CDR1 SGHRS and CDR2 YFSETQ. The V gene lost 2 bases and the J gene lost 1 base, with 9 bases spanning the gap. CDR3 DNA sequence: TGCGCCAGCAGCTTCAAGACAGATAACTATGGCTACACCTTC. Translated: CASSFKTDNYGYTF.

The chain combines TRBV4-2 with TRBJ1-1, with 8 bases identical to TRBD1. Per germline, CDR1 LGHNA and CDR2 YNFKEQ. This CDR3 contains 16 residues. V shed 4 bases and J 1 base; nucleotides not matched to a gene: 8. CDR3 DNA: TGTGCCAGCAGCCTCCGGGACAGGCTCACGAACACTGAAGCTTTCTTT. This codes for CASSLRDRLTNTEAFF.

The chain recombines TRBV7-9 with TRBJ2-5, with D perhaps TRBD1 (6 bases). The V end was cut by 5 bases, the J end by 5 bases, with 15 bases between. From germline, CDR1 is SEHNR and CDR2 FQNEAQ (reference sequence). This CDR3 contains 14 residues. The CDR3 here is CASSTPGVGETQYF. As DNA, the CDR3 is TGTGCCAGCAGCACCCCAGGGGTAGGGGAGACCCAGTACTTC.

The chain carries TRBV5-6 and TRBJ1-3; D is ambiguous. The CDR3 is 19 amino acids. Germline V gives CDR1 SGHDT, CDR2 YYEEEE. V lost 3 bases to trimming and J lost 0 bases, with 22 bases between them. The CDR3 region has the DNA TGTGCCAGCAGCTCCCCGAGCCTTTCTCGACAAAGCTCTGGAAACACCATATATTTT. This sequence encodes CASSSPSLSRQSSGNTIYF.

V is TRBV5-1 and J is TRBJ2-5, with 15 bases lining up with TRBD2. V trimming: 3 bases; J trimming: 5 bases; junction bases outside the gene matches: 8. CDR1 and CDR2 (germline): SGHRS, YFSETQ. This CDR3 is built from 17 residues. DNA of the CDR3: TGCGCCAGCAGCTCAGGACTAGCGGGGGGGCTCCGGGAGACCCAGTACTTC. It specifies CASSSGLAGGLRETQYF.

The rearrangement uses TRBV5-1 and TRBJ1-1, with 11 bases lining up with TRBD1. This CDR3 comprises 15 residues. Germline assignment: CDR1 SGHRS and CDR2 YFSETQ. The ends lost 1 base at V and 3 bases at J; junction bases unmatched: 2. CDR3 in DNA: TGCGCCAGCAGCTTGATGGGACAGGGGGACACTGAAGCTTTCTTT. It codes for CASSLMGQGDTEAFF.

CDR3 DNA: TGCGCCAGCAGGTTGACAGAAGAGACCCAGTACTTC. It codes for CASRLTEETQYF. The chain joins TRBV5-1 to TRBJ2-5; maybe TRBD1 (5 bases). V was clipped by 5 bases and J by 3 bases, with 8 bases between them. The CDR3 extends over 12 amino acids. Germline V gene sequence: CDR1 SGHRS, CDR2 YFSETQ.

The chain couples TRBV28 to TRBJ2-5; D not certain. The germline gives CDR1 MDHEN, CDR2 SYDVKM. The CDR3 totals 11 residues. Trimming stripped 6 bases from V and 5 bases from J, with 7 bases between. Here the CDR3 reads CASRLRETQYF. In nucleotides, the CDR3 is TGTGCCAGCAGACTACGCGAGACCCAGTACTTC.